This TCR beta chain appears in the sequencing data of a study of T-cell reconstitution after alpha-beta-depleted transplantation in children. V lost 2 bases and J lost 4; bases outside the gene matches: 10. The CDR3 extends over 15 amino acids. Germline CDR1 and CDR2: DFQATT and SNEGSKA (reference sequence). Preparation of the TCRbeta library was carried out with unique molecular identifiers. TCRdb processed the PCR reads anew with MiXCR; each CDR3 protein has one entry. The data contain nearly 200,000 distinct CDR3 sequences, 5% to 6.5% of them singletons. On this clonotype itself: Its antigen remains unidentified.

Study results and caveats: Newly produced T cells mostly accounted for T-cell counts and diversity one year post-transplant. About two months after transplant, alpha-beta T cells reportedly came from several hundred expanded graft clones.

This specimen consisted of PBMCs, obtained before TCRalphabeta/CD19-depleted stem cell transplant. This receptor was taken from a girl under three years old with combined immunodeficiency, due to receive a stem cell transplant. The chain carries TRBV20-1 and TRBJ2-7; TRBD2 matches at 8 bases. CDR3 nucleotide sequence: TGCAGTGCTAGATTCATCGGGAGGGCCGCTTACGAGCAGTACTTC. The encoded protein is CSARFIGRAAYEQYF.